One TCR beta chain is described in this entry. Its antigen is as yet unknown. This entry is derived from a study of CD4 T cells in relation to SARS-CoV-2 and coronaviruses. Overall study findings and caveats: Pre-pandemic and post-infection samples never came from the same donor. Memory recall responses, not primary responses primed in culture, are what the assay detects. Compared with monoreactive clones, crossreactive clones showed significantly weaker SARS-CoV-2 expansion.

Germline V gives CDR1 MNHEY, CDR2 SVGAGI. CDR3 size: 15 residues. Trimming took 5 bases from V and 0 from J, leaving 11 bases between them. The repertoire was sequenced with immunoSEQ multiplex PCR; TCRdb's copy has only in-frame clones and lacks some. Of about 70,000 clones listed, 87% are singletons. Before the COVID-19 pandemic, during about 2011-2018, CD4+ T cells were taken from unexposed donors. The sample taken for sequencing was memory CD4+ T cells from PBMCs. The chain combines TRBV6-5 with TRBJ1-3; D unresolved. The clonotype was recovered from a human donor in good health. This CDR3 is CASSTTAGSGNTIYF. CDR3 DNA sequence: TGTGCCAGCAGTACAACAGCGGGCTCTGGAAACACCATATATTTT.